Each of the 32 T cell receptor beta chains below was sequenced from the same sample in a study of identical twins. TCRdb re-called the 5' RACE reads with MiXCR, one entry per CDR3 protein. The sample lists 1.5 million to 2 million distinct CDR3 sequences, around 33% seen once, with about 0.25% in the top ten. Source material: cord blood. Source of these receptors: a newborn girl in good health.

There are a few counts of this clonotype. J is TRBJ1-5 and V is TRBV27; the D gene is possibly TRBD1 (6 bases). The V gene's germline CDR1 is MNHEY and CDR2 SMNVEV (reference sequence). The CDR3 has 18 amino acids. V was trimmed by 6 bases and J by 0 bases, leaving 21 bases between them. CDR3 bases: TGTGCCAGCAGAAGAAGGGGGGGAATCGGCGATAGCAATCAGCCCCAGCATTTT. This gives the protein CASRRRGGIGDSNQPQHF.

This clonotype turned up a few times. The chain joins TRBV11-2 to TRBJ1-1, with D possibly matching TRBD1 (5 bases). The CDR3 spans 12 residues. Trimming cost V 5 bases and J 6 bases, with 10 bases left between them. Germline V gene data show CDR1 as SGHAT and CDR2 as FQNNGV. In DNA form, the CDR3 reads TGTGCCAGCAGCCGAGGGGAGTCTGAAGCTTTCTTT. Its translation: CASSRGESEAFF.

The V and J genes are TRBV12-3 or TRBV12-4 and TRBJ1-6; D is ambiguous. V lost 1 base and J 10 bases, leaving 11 bases between the germline ends. The CDR3 extends over 14 amino acids. The CDR3 DNA sequence: TGTGCCAGCAGTTTAGGGGAGATGAGCTCACCCCTCCACTTT. Amino acid sequence: CASSLGEMSSPLHF.

The rearrangement links TRBV7-2 to TRBJ1-2; 8 bases align to TRBD1. The V and J ends lost 0 bases and 1 base, in that order; junction bases with no gene match: 7. The CDR3 totals 17 residues. Germline CDR1 is SGHTA and CDR2 is FQGNSA. CDR3 protein: CASSLALPGGLNYGYTF. In nucleotides, the CDR3 is TGTGCCAGCAGCTTAGCTCTGCCAGGGGGCCTTAACTATGGCTACACCTTC.

The chain carries TRBV20-1 and TRBJ2-1; D may be TRBD2 (6 bases). CDR3 length: 16 residues. Germline values: CDR1 DFQATT, CDR2 SNEGSKA (reference sequence). The germline V and J ends were trimmed by 0 bases and 4 bases, with 16 bases remaining between them. This CDR3 is CSARDILGGIYNEQFF. Here the CDR3 DNA reads TGCAGTGCTAGAGATATTCTTGGAGGGATTTACAATGAGCAGTTCTTC.

The chain recombines TRBV4-2 with TRBJ2-1; 10 bases agree with TRBD2. V lost 1 base, J lost 9 bases, and 6 bases stayed unmatched. Germline V CDR1 and CDR2: LGHNA, YNFKEQ. This CDR3 has 15 residues. This chain's CDR3 is CASSQVSGGVGEQFF. CDR3 DNA: TGTGCCAGCAGCCAAGTCAGCGGGGGGGTGGGTGAGCAGTTCTTC.

The chain joins TRBV2 to TRBJ1-6; D unclear. CDR1 is SNHLY, CDR2 FYNNEI, per germline. With 10 bases removed from V and 7 bases from J, the gap between germline ends came to 11 bases. This CDR3 is built from 12 residues. CDR3: CANQKGNSPLHF. CDR3 in DNA: TGTGCCAACCAAAAGGGCAATTCACCCCTCCACTTT.

The V call is TRBV5-1, the J call TRBJ2-7; tentatively, D is TRBD1 or TRBD2 (5 bases each). The CDR3 totals 14 residues. Germline loops: CDR1 SGHRS, CDR2 YFSETQ. Trimming stripped 6 bases from V and 5 bases from J, with 18 bases between. The CDR3 DNA reads TGCGCCAGCACCCGAACCGGGACGCCTGACGAGCAGTACTTC. Translating gives CASTRTGTPDEQYF.

This clonotype turned up a few times. The rearrangement joins TRBV5-1 to TRBJ1-2; 7 nucleotides agree with TRBD1. Trimming took 0 bases from V and 4 from J; bases not matched to a gene: 6. Germline loops: CDR1 SGHRS, CDR2 YFSETQ. The CDR3 is 15 amino acids. CDR3 nucleotides: TGCGCCAGCAGCTTGGCTGCAGGGGGTATCTATGGCTACACCTTC. The encoded protein is CASSLAAGGIYGYTF.

The chain recombines TRBV2 with TRBJ1-2; 7 positions agree with TRBD1. CDR3 size: 13 residues. CDR1 is SNHLY, CDR2 FYNNEI, per germline. V was pared by 4 bases and J by 6 bases, with 5 bases of the junction left unmatched. Here the CDR3 reads CASSVLGGDGYTF. CDR3 nucleotides: TGTGCCAGCAGTGTCCTAGGGGGCGATGGCTACACCTTC.

As regards this clonotype: Just one base apart from a much larger clone, this may be a read error. The V gene is TRBV4-2, the J gene TRBJ1-2; tentative D call: TRBD1 (5 bases). The germline V and J ends were trimmed by 1 base and 2 bases, with 17 bases remaining between them. The CDR3 has 17 residues. Per the germline V gene, CDR1 is LGHNA and CDR2 is YNFKEQ. The CDR3 protein is CASSQGMAREANYGYTF. The CDR3 DNA sequence: TGTGCCAGCAGCCAAGGGATGGCCAGGGAGGCGAACTATGGCTACACCTTC.

The rearrangement joins TRBV12-3 or TRBV12-4 to TRBJ2-7, with 8 nucleotides matching TRBD2. The ends lost 5 bases at V and 5 bases at J; junction bases unmatched: 11. The length of the CDR3 is 15 residues. CDR3 coding DNA: TGTGCCAGCAGTCCCTCCTACGCGGGAGGCCACGAGCAGTACTTC. Protein: CASSPSYAGGHEQYF.

The rearrangement links TRBV28 to TRBJ1-5, with a tentative D call TRBD1 (6 bases). This CDR3 comprises 14 residues. Germline V lookup: CDR1 MDHEN, CDR2 SYDVKM. Trimming left V 5 bases short and J 3 bases short, with 11 bases between. The CDR3 is CASSMDRFNQPQHF. CDR3 in DNA: TGTGCCAGCAGTATGGACAGATTCAATCAGCCCCAGCATTTT. The variable domain in full, completed from reference TRBV28 and TRBJ1-5, reads DVKVTQSSRYLVKRTGEKVFLECVQDMDHENMFWYRQDPGLGLRLIYFSYDVKMKEKGDIPEGYSVSREKKERFSLILESASTNQTSMYLCASSMDRFNQPQHFGDGTRLSIL.

This chain links TRBV6-1 with TRBJ1-4; D might be TRBD1 (5 bases). The ends were cut back, 0 bases at V and 8 bases at J, with 16 bases in the middle. Germline values: CDR1 MNHNS, CDR2 SASEGT. The CDR3 runs to 16 residues. The CDR3 DNA sequence: TGTGCCAGCAGTGAAGCAAGGGGTTACCCTCCCGAAAAACTGTTTTTT. Encoded protein: CASSEARGYPPEKLFF.

The V call is TRBV5-1, the J call TRBJ1-6, with 10 nucleotides matching TRBD1. The CDR3 is made up of 14 amino acids. V lost 4 bases and J lost 9; bases outside the gene matches: 4. Germline CDR1 is SGHRS and CDR2 is YFSETQ. The DNA of the CDR3 is TGCGCCAGCAGCGACAGGGGGCATGGTTCACCCCTCCACTTT. Translated, it gives CASSDRGHGSPLHF.

This clonotype was seen a handful of times. This rearrangement joins TRBV28 to TRBJ2-7; 9 nucleotides align to TRBD1. Germline loops: CDR1 MDHEN, CDR2 SYDVKM. The CDR3 length is 13 residues. V lost 10 bases to trimming and J lost 2 bases; unmatched junction nucleotides: 6. Here the CDR3 reads CATSTGGPYEQYF. CDR3 nucleotide sequence: TGTGCCACTTCGACAGGGGGTCCCTACGAGCAGTACTTC.

V is TRBV3-1 and J is TRBJ2-3; 9 bases fit TRBD2. The CDR3 consists of 17 residues. The V gene end was trimmed by 3 bases and the J gene end by 0 bases; junction bases not matched to a gene: 7. Germline V CDR1 and CDR2: LGHDT, YNNKEL (reference sequence). The CDR3 DNA follows: TGTGCCAGCAGCCACCTATTTAGCGGGGGAAGCACAGATACGCAGTATTTT. This translates into CASSHLFSGGSTDTQYF.

This clonotype was counted a few times. This rearrangement joins TRBV20-1 to TRBJ2-4; D ambiguous. CDR3 length: 18 amino acids. Trimming left V 6 bases short and J 3 bases short, with 27 bases between. The germline gives CDR1 DFQATT, CDR2 SNEGSKA (reference sequence). For the CDR3, the DNA is TGCAGTGCCATCTTGGGGTCGCACATTCCCATTGGCAAAAACATTCAGTACTTC. Protein product: CSAILGSHIPIGKNIQYF.

This clonotype was seen more than once but under ten times. The chain links TRBV6-5 to TRBJ1-2; unclear D gene. The germline CDR1 and CDR2 sequences are MNHEY and SVGAGI. The V and J ends lost 3 bases and 8 bases respectively, with 13 bases between them. CDR3 length: 13 residues. The CDR3 loop reads CASSYEVGRGYTF. DNA for the CDR3: TGTGCCAGCAGTTATGAAGTAGGCCGAGGCTACACCTTC.

This clonotype was observed a handful of times. This chain links TRBV14 with TRBJ2-5; unclear D gene. CDR3 length: 15 residues. CDR1 and CDR2 from the germline V gene are SGHDN and FVKESK. Between the trimmed V and J ends, which lost 0 bases and 2 bases, there was a span of 10 bases. CDR3 loop: CASSQEFRQQETQYF. In nucleotides, the CDR3 is TGTGCCAGCAGCCAAGAATTCAGACAACAAGAGACCCAGTACTTC.

This clonotype was seen a few times. The rearrangement joins TRBV12-3 or TRBV12-4 to TRBJ1-2, with D possibly TRBD1 on 6 matching bases. V was shortened by 7 bases and J by 0 bases, with 15 bases between the two germline ends. The CDR3 totals 15 residues. CDR3 in DNA: TGTGCCAGCACCCTCCGGGGGGCCCCTAACTATGGCTACACCTTC. This gives the protein CASTLRGAPNYGYTF.

This clonotype came up a few times. The V call is TRBV6-5, the J call TRBJ2-7; D may correspond to TRBD1 or TRBD2 (6 bases each). Trimming removed 2 bases at V and 2 bases at J, with 19 bases between. This CDR3 region has 17 residues. Germline V gene sequence: CDR1 MNHEY, CDR2 SVGAGI. CDR3 amino acids: CASSYGVGTGTAYEQYF. The DNA of the CDR3 is TGTGCCAGCAGTTACGGAGTTGGAACAGGGACTGCCTACGAGCAGTACTTC.

The V and J genes are TRBV6-1 and TRBJ2-3, with a tentative D call TRBD2 (6 bases). The V and J ends lost 3 bases and 0 bases respectively, with 13 bases between them. This CDR3 region has 16 residues. From germline, CDR1 is MNHNS and CDR2 SASEGT. CDR3 nucleotides: TGTGCCAGCAGTGAGCGGGGCAGGATTAGCACAGATACGCAGTATTTT. Translated, it gives CASSERGRISTDTQYF.

This chain uses TRBV2 with TRBJ2-6; tentatively, D is TRBD2 (7 bases). V was shortened by 6 bases and J by 2 bases, with 14 bases between the two germline ends. CDR1 and CDR2 from the germline V gene are SNHLY and FYNNEI. This CDR3 spans 16 amino acids. The CDR3 loop is CASSGTGGAGANVLTF. The DNA of the CDR3 is TGTGCCAGCAGCGGAACGGGGGGCGCTGGGGCCAACGTCCTGACTTTC.

The chain couples TRBV7-8 to TRBJ2-5; 8 bases line up with TRBD2. The germline gives CDR1 SGHVS, CDR2 FQNEAQ. The J segment lost 3 bases and the V segment lost 1 base, leaving 7 bases of the junction unmatched. This CDR3 is built from 16 residues. CDR3 in amino acids: CASSLVKLAGKETQYF. The CDR3 DNA follows: TGTGCCAGCAGCTTAGTAAAGCTAGCGGGCAAAGAGACCCAGTACTTC.

This clonotype was detected only a few times. The V call is TRBV29-1, the J call TRBJ2-1, with TRBD1 identical over 8 bases. CDR3 length: 14 amino acids. The junction had 7 bases not matched to a gene; V was cut back by 6 bases and J by 3 bases. The germline CDR1 and CDR2 sequences are SQVTM and ANQGSEA. CDR3 sequence: CSVLGQAIYNEQFF. The CDR3 DNA reads TGCAGCGTCCTGGGACAGGCGATCTACAATGAGCAGTTCTTC.

This clonotype was counted only a few times. The rearrangement links TRBV4-1 to TRBJ1-2; TRBD1 might be the D (5 bases). V dropped 5 bases and J dropped 9 bases, with 22 bases sitting between them. Germline loops: CDR1 MGHRA, CDR2 YSYEKL. This CDR3 region has 15 residues. In DNA form, the CDR3 reads TGCGCCAGCAGCTATAACACCGCAGGGCAGGGAAGCTACACCTTC. Its protein product is CASSYNTAGQGSYTF.

The chain carries TRBV20-1 and TRBJ2-1; perhaps TRBD2 as D (6 bases). The end of the DNA aligns better with TRBJ2-7, so the J call may be wrong. This CDR3 spans 15 amino acids. Germline V gene lookup returns CDR1 DFQATT and CDR2 SNEGSKA (reference sequence). CDR3 amino acids: CSARFRGSSYNEQYF. The CDR3, as DNA: TGCAGTGCTAGATTTCGGGGGAGCTCCTACAATGAGCAGTACTTC.

This clonotype was seen many times. The chain joins TRBV21-1 to TRBJ2-7; the D segment call TRBD1 is taken from the table without a DNA check. TRBV21-1 is shown as a pseudogene. This CDR3 is built from 11 residues. CDR3 in DNA: TGTGCAGGGGGCAGAGCCTACGAGCAGTACTTC. Protein sequence: CAGGRAYEQYF.

This clonotype was detected once. This clone may be a read error of a much larger clone one base away. The J gene is TRBJ2-7, the V gene TRBV28; D uncertain. Near its end, the DNA agrees better with TRBJ2-5, so the J call may be wrong. Germline loops: CDR1 MDHEN, CDR2 SYDVKM. This CDR3 comprises 14 residues. The CDR3 DNA is TGTGCCAGCAGTCTTCTAACGGAACAAGAGACCCAGTACTTC. Protein product: CASSLLTEQETQYF.

This clonotype has only a few counts. A much larger clone lies one base from this, so it may be a read error. This rearrangement joins TRBV4-2 to TRBJ1-2, with a possible D match to TRBD1 (6 bases). Germline V gene sequence: CDR1 LGHNA, CDR2 YNFKEQ. This CDR3 region has 13 residues. In nucleotides, the CDR3 is TGTGCCGGCAGCCAAGGGACAAACTATGGCTACACCTTC. As protein: CAGSQGTNYGYTF.

This chain links TRBV10-3 with TRBJ2-1, with 7 positions matching TRBD1. Germline loops: CDR1 ENHRY, CDR2 SYGVKD. After removal of 6 bases from V and 0 bases from J, the junction contained 8 bases not matched to a gene. The CDR3 loop spans 16 amino acids. The CDR3 region has the DNA TGTGCCATCAGCGGAGAGACAGGGCCCTCCTACAATGAGCAGTTCTTC. Protein: CAISGETGPSYNEQFF.